The 11 T cell receptor beta chains below all came from one sample that was sequenced in a study of blood T cell repertoires in COVID-19. Generated by immunoSEQ multiplex PCR, the TCRdb table keeps only in-frame clones and is missing some. Of approximately 260,000 clones listed, 82% are singletons. The sequenced sample consisted of peripheral blood. The source of these receptors is a woman at least 80 years old with active or convalescent COVID-19.

The chain carries TRBV5-1 and TRBJ2-7; maybe TRBD1 (6 bases). V was clipped by 4 bases and J by 3 bases, with 11 bases between them. Germline lookup yields CDR1 SGHRS and CDR2 YFSETQ. CDR3 length: 13 amino acids. Here the CDR3 DNA reads TGCGCCAGCAGCAGGGACACACACTACGAGCAGTACTTC. Its protein product is CASSRDTHYEQYF.

J is TRBJ1-6 and V is TRBV7-9; possibly TRBD1 for D (5 bases). Germline V lookup: CDR1 SEHNR, CDR2 FQNEAQ (reference sequence). CDR3 length equals 12 residues. Trimming took 5 bases from V and 7 from J, leaving 6 bases between them. The CDR3 DNA sequence: TGTGCCAGCAGCCCAGGGAATTCACCCCTCCACTTT. Amino acid sequence: CASSPGNSPLHF.

The V and J genes are TRBV27 and TRBJ2-5; 9 positions match TRBD2. The CDR3 sequence is 16 residues long. In germline, CDR1 is MNHEY, CDR2 SMNVEV (reference sequence). V was pared by 3 bases and J by 4 bases, with 9 bases of the junction left unmatched. The CDR3 sequence is CASSLGSGSITETQYF. The CDR3, as DNA: TGTGCCAGCAGTTTGGGTAGCGGGAGTATTACAGAGACCCAGTACTTC.

This rearrangement joins TRBV5-1 to TRBJ2-1; the D gene is possibly TRBD2 (6 bases). CDR1 and CDR2 (germline): SGHRS, YFSETQ. V gave up 1 base and J gave up 14 bases, with 16 bases separating them. The CDR3 covers 13 residues. DNA of the CDR3: TGCGCCAGCAGCTTGACCCACAAAGGGGAGGAGTTCTTC. This codes for CASSLTHKGEEFF.

The chain combines TRBV7-8 with TRBJ1-5; D not resolved. The germline V and J ends were trimmed by 0 bases and 4 bases, with 10 bases remaining between them. The CDR3 sequence is 15 residues long. The V gene's germline CDR1 is SGHVS and CDR2 FQNEAQ. CDR3 DNA: TGTGCCAGCAGCTTAGCGGTCCAGAAGAATCAGCCCCAGCATTTT. Amino acids: CASSLAVQKNQPQHF. The entire variable domain, with the rest obtained from reference TRBV7-8 and TRBJ1-5, is as follows: GAGVSQSPRYKVAKRGQDVALRCDPISGHVSLFWYQQALGQGPEFLTYFQNEAQLDKSGLPSDRFFAERPEGSVSTLKIQRTQQEDSAVYLCASSLAVQKNQPQHFGDGTRLSIL.

This clone was seen a few times. The chain carries TRBV3-1 (or the pseudogene TRBV3-2) and TRBJ1-6, with TRBD1 as a possible D gene (6 bases). With 4 bases removed from V and 0 bases from J, the gap between germline ends came to 16 bases. CDR3 length equals 18 residues. Looked up from germline, CDR1 is LGHDT and CDR2 is YNNKEL (reference sequence). CDR3 amino acids: CASSPTGQFFSYNSPLHF. The DNA of the CDR3 is TGTGCCAGCAGCCCGACTGGACAGTTCTTCTCCTATAATTCACCCCTCCACTTT.

The chain employs TRBV5-1 and TRBJ2-1, with TRBD2 matching 12 bases. The CDR3 is made up of 14 amino acids. Germline CDR1 reads SGHRS; CDR2 reads YFSETQ. Trimming cost V 5 bases and J 5 bases; bases outside gene matches: 2. CDR3 nucleotide sequence: TGCGCCAGCAGTACTAGCGGGGGGCACAATGAGCAGTTCTTC. It is translated as CASSTSGGHNEQFF. Based on the CDR3 plus reference TRBV5-1 and TRBJ2-1, the full variable domain is KAGVTQTPRYLIKTRGQQVTLSCSPISGHRSVSWYQQTPGQGLQFLFEYFSETQRNKGNFPGRFSGRQFSNSRSEMNVSTLELGDSALYLCASSTSGGHNEQFFGPGTRLTVL.

The chain couples TRBV11-2 to TRBJ1-6, with D uncertain. V shed 9 bases and J shed 5 bases, with 14 bases lying between them. The CDR3 consists of 14 residues. Germline values: CDR1 SGHAT, CDR2 FQNNGV. CDR3 DNA: TGTGCCAGTCGGGAACCCGGGAATAATTCACCCCTCCACTTT. Its translation is CASREPGNNSPLHF.

The gene calls are TRBV19 and TRBJ1-2, with TRBD1 matching over 11 bases. Germline V gene data show CDR1 as LNHDA and CDR2 as SQIVND (reference sequence). V shed 4 bases, J shed 6 bases, and the junction held 7 bases outside the gene matches. The CDR3 runs 15 residues. The CDR3 region is CASSTGQGARDGYTF. CDR3 in DNA: TGTGCCAGTAGTACCGGACAGGGGGCTAGGGATGGCTACACCTTC.

V is TRBV12-3 or TRBV12-4 and J is TRBJ2-2, with unresolved D. Between the trimmed V and J ends, which lost 6 bases and 4 bases, there was a span of 6 bases. There are 12 residues in the CDR3. The chain's CDR3 is CASSSSTGELFF. CDR3 DNA: TGTGCCAGCAGCTCGTCCACCGGGGAGCTGTTTTTT.

The chain joins TRBV5-1 to TRBJ1-1; maybe TRBD1 (6 bases). The V end was cut by 3 bases, the J end by 2 bases, with 8 bases between. CDR3 length: 13 amino acids. Germline V gene sequence: CDR1 SGHRS, CDR2 YFSETQ. The CDR3 reads CASSWTANTEAFF. The DNA for the CDR3 is TGCGCCAGCAGCTGGACAGCCAACACTGAAGCTTTCTTT.